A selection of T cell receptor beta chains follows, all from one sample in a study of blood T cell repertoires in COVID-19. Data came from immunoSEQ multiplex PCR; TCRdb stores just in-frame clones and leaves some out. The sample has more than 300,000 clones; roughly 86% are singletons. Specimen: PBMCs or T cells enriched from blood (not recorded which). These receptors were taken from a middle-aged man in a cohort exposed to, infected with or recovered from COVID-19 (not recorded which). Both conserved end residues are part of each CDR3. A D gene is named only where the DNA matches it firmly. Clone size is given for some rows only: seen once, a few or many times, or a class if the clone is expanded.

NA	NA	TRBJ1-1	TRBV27	TGTGCCAGCAGCCTACACGATACGGGGGCTGAAGCTTTCTTT	CASSLHDTGAEAFF
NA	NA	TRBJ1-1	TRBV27	TGTGCCAGCAAACAGCTTCTGGAAAACACTGAAGCTTTCTTT	CASKQLLENTEAFF
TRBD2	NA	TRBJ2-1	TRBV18	TGTGCCAGCTCGCTGATGACTAGCGGGTGGGGGAATGAGCAGTTCTTC	CASSLMTSGWGNEQFF
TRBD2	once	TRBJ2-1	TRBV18	TGTGCCAGCTCACCACCTAGCGGGAGTCGGGATGAGCAGTTCTTC	CASSPPSGSRDEQFF
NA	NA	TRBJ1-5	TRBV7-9	TGTGCCAGCAGCTTGGGGGCATGGAATCAGCCCCAGCATTTT	CASSLGAWNQPQHF
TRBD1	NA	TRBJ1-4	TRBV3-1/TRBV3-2	TGTGCCAGCAGCCAAAGGGACAGGGGGCGGGCTAATGAAAAACTGTTTTTT	CASSQRDRGRANEKLFF
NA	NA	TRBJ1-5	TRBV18	TGTGCCAGCTCGTCGGACATTCCTCAGCCCCAGCATTTT	CASSSDIPQPQHF
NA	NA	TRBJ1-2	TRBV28	TGTGCCAGCAGCCCACCCGACAGAGTGATGGGCTACACCTTC	CASSPPDRVMGYTF
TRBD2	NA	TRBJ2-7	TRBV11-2	TGTGCCAGCAGCTTAATCACTAGCGGGAGTAGCTACGAGCAGTACTTC	CASSLITSGSSYEQYF
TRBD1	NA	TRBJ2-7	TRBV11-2	TGTGCCAGCAGCTTCGGGACAGGGGTTAACGAGCAGTACTTC	CASSFGTGVNEQYF
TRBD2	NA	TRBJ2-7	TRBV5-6	TGTGCCAGCAGCTTTGGTTCCAGCGGGGCCTACGAGCAGTACTTC	CASSFGSSGAYEQYF
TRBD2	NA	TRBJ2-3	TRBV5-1	TGCGCCAGCAGCACCCCCGGGACTAGCGGAAGGAAAGATACGCAGTATTTT	CASSTPGTSGRKDTQYF
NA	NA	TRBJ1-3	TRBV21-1	TGTGCCAGCAGCAAAGATCCGACAGGGGGAAACACCATATATTTT	CASSKDPTGGNTIYF
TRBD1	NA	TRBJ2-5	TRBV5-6	TGTGCCAGCAGCTGGTGGGACAGCCAAGAGACCCAGTACTTC	CASSWWDSQETQYF
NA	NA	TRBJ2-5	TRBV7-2	TGTGCCAGCAGCTTAGCGGGAGGTGTAGAGACCCAGTACTTC	CASSLAGGVETQYF
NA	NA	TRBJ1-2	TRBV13	TGTGCCAGCAGCGGCTACAGGGTAGGTGGCTACACCTTC	CASSGYRVGGYTF
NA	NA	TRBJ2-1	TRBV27	TGTGCCAGCAGTTTCAGGGGGACTAGTAGGTCGTATGAGCAGTTCTTC	CASSFRGTSRSYEQFF
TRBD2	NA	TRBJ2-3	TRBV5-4	TGTGCCAGCAGCTCCCAGACTAGCGGCACAGATACGCAGTATTTT	CASSSQTSGTDTQYF
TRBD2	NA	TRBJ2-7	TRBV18	TGTGCCAGCTCACCTGTGACTAGCGGGGGGTACGAGCAGTACTTC	CASSPVTSGGYEQYF
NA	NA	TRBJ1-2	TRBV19	TGTGCCAGTACTGATCCCCGCGGCGGACATCCATATGGCTACACCTTC	CASTDPRGGHPYGYTF
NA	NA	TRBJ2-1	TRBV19	TGTGCCAGTAAGGAAAGCGGAATCAGCGTAAATGAGCAGTTCTTC	CASKESGISVNEQFF
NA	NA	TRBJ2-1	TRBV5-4	TGTGCCAGCAGCTTAGGGGGTAGCGTATACAATGAGCAGTTCTTC	CASSLGGSVYNEQFF
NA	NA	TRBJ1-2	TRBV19	TGTGCCAGTACCGATCGGGGCGGGGTACGCGGCTACACCTTC	CASTDRGGVRGYTF
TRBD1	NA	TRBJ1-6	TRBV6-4	TGTGCCAGCAGTGACCCCCCCGAATACCGGGGACAGGGGCAAAATTCACCCCTCCACTTT	CASSDPPEYRGQGQNSPLHF
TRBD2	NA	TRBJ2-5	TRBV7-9	TGTGCCAGCAGTAAACCGGGACTAGCGGGAGTACAGACCCAGTACTTC	CASSKPGLAGVQTQYF
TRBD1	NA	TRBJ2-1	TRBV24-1	TGTGCCACCAGTGGAACCGGGACAGGGGTTGTCGATGAGCAGTTCTTC	CATSGTGTGVVDEQFF
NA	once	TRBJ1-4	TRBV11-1	TGTGCCAGCAGCTTCGGCGGGGGGTCAACTAATGAAAAACTGTTTTTT	CASSFGGGSTNEKLFF
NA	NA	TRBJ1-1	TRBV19	TGTGCCAGTACCCCGTCTGTGGGGGCTCGGAACACTGAAGCTTTCTTT	CASTPSVGARNTEAFF
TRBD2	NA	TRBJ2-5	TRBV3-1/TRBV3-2	TGTGCCAGCAGCAGGACTAGAGGGGAGACCCAGTACTTC	CASSRTRGETQYF